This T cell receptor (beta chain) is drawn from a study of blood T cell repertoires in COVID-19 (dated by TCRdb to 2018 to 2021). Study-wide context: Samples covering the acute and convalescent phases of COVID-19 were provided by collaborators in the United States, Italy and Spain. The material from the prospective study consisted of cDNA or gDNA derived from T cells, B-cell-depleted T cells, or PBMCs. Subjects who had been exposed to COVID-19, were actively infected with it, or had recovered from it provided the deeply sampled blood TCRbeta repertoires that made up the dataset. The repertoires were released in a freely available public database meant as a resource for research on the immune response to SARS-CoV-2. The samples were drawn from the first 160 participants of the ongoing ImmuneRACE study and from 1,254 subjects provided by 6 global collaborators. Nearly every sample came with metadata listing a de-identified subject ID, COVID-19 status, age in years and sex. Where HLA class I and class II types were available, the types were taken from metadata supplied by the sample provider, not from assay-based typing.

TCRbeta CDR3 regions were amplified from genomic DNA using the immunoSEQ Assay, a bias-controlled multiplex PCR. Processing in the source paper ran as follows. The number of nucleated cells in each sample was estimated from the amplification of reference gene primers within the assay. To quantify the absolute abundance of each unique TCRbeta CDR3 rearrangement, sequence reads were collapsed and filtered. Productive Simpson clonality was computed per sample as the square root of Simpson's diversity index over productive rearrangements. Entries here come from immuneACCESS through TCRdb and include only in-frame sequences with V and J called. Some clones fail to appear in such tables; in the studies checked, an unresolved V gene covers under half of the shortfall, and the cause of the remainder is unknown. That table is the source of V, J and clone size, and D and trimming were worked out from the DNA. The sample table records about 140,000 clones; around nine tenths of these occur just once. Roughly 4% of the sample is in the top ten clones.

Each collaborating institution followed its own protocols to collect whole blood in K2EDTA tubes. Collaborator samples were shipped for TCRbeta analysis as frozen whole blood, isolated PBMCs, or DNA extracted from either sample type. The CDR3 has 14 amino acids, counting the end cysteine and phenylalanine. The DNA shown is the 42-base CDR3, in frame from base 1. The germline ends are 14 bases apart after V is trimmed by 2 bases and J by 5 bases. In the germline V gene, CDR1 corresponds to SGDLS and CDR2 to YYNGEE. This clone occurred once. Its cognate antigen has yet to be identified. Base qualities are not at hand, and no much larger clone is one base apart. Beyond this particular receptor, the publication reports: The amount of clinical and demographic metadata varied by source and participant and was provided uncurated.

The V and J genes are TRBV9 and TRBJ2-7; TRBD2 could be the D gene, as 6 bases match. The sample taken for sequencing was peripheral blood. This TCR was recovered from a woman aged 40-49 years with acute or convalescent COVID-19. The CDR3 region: CASSVRGLANEQYF. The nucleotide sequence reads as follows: TGTGCCAGCAGCGTGCGGGGCCTCGCCAACGAGCAGTACTTC.